The entry that follows covers one TCR beta chain sequence. Generated by immunoSEQ multiplex PCR, the TCRdb table keeps only in-frame clones and is missing some. The table has about 15,000 clones, more than 75% seen once. This entry belongs to a study of OX40 agonist ivuxolimab in advanced cancers. This sample comprised CD4+ or CD8+ T cells sorted from blood, obtained in a trial of the OX40 agonist ivuxolimab. The clonotype originates from an adult with an advanced solid tumor such as melanoma, head and neck, liver or kidney cancer.

Written as DNA, the CDR3 is TGTGCCAGTAGTGAGGGGGGGGCCTATCAGCCCCAGCATTTT. Translated, it gives CASSEGGAYQPQHF. The chain carries TRBV19 and TRBJ1-5, with a possible D match to TRBD1 (6 bases). Per the germline V gene, CDR1 is LNHDA and CDR2 is SQIVND (reference sequence). The CDR3 is 14 amino acids. V lost 5 bases to trimming and J lost 5 bases, with 13 bases between them. Full variable domain (rest looked up from reference TRBV19 and TRBJ1-5): DGGITQSPKYLFRKEGQNVTLSCEQNLNHDAMYWYRQDPGQGLRLIYYSQIVNDFQKGDIAEGYSVSREKKESFPLTVTSAQKNPTAFYLCASSEGGAYQPQHFGDGTRLSIL.